A selection of T cell receptor beta chains follows, all from one sample in a study of shared clonotypes between healthy human individuals. Here immunoSEQ multiplex PCR was the method, and the copy in TCRdb shows in-frame clones only, minus some. The data show approximately 740,000 clones, 90% to 95% seen once. Sequences were obtained from naive CD8+ T cells sorted from blood. These receptors originate from a man aged 25-45 years in good health. Each CDR3 is given with its conserved first and last residue. The order of the fields is CDR3 protein, CDR3 DNA, V gene, J gene, D gene, clone size. D genes are given only for firm matches. The listing skips clone size in some rows; elsewhere it reads once, few, many or a size class.

CDR3aa: CASSLEQGTNYGYTF
CDR3nt: TGTGCCAGCAGCTTAGAACAGGGGACTAACTATGGCTACACCTTC
v_gene: TRBV7-6
j_gene: TRBJ1-2
d_gene: TRBD1
abundance: .

CDR3aa: CASPAGQRDGYTF
CDR3nt: TGTGCCAGCCCGGCAGGGCAACGGGATGGCTACACCTTC
v_gene: TRBV2
j_gene: TRBJ1-2
d_gene: .
abundance: .

CDR3aa: CASSLGPGLYEQYF
CDR3nt: TGTGCCAGCAGCTTAGGCCCGGGACTGTACGAGCAGTACTTC
v_gene: TRBV7-9
j_gene: TRBJ2-7
d_gene: .
abundance: .

CDR3aa: CASNYGGTAPYGEQYF
CDR3nt: TGCGCCAGCAACTATGGCGGGACAGCACCTTATGGTGAGCAGTACTTC
v_gene: TRBV23-1
j_gene: TRBJ2-7
d_gene: .
abundance: .

CDR3aa: CASSLWSGRAGELFF
CDR3nt: TGTGCCAGCAGTTTGTGGTCGGGGCGGGCCGGGGAGCTGTTTTTT
v_gene: TRBV27
j_gene: TRBJ2-2
d_gene: .
abundance: .

CDR3aa: CASSPGGRAEQYF
CDR3nt: TGTGCCAGCTCACCGGGCGGGAGGGCCGAGCAGTACTTC
v_gene: TRBV18
j_gene: TRBJ2-7
d_gene: TRBD2
abundance: .

CDR3aa: CASSVGGGTSYEQYF
CDR3nt: TGTGCCAGCAGCGTAGGGGGCGGGACGTCCTACGAGCAGTACTTC
v_gene: TRBV9
j_gene: TRBJ2-7
d_gene: .
abundance: once

CDR3aa: CASSSVQGAYEQYF
CDR3nt: TGTGCCAGCAGCTCGGTGCAGGGGGCGTACGAGCAGTACTTC
v_gene: TRBV7-9
j_gene: TRBJ2-7
d_gene: TRBD1
abundance: .

CDR3aa: CASTSLGHNEQFF
CDR3nt: TGCGCCAGCACCTCCTTAGGGCACAATGAGCAGTTCTTC
v_gene: TRBV4-1
j_gene: TRBJ2-1
d_gene: .
abundance: .

CDR3aa: CASSYTPAPPRNEQFF
CDR3nt: TGTGCCAGCAGTTACACCCCCGCCCCCCCTAGGAATGAGCAGTTCTTC
v_gene: TRBV6-6
j_gene: TRBJ2-1
d_gene: .
abundance: .

CDR3aa: CASSYRDSYNEQFF
CDR3nt: TGTGCCAGCAGTTACCGGGACTCCTACAATGAGCAGTTCTTC
v_gene: TRBV6-5
j_gene: TRBJ2-1
d_gene: .
abundance: .

CDR3aa: CASSRTSGRTGELFF
CDR3nt: TGTGCCAGCAGTCGGACTAGCGGGAGAACCGGGGAGCTGTTTTTT
v_gene: TRBV6-5
j_gene: TRBJ2-2
d_gene: TRBD2
abundance: .

CDR3aa: CASSLFRLDDEQFF
CDR3nt: TGTGCCAGCAGTTTATTCCGACTAGACGATGAGCAGTTCTTC
v_gene: TRBV27
j_gene: TRBJ2-1
d_gene: .
abundance: .

CDR3aa: CASSLVPTGSSYEQYF
CDR3nt: TGTGCCAGCAGCTTAGTACCCACAGGGAGCTCCTACGAGCAGTACTTC
v_gene: TRBV7-8
j_gene: TRBJ2-7
d_gene: .
abundance: .

CDR3aa: CASSPVNGGSATGPDTQYF
CDR3nt: TGTGCCAGCAGTCCTGTTAATGGTGGGAGCGCCACGGGGCCAGATACGCAGTATTTT
v_gene: TRBV28
j_gene: TRBJ2-3
d_gene: .
abundance: .

CDR3aa: CASSSDGDLLDNEQFF
CDR3nt: TGTGCCAGCAGCTCAGACGGGGACCTCCTGGACAATGAGCAGTTCTTC
v_gene: TRBV7-9
j_gene: TRBJ2-1
d_gene: .
abundance: .

CDR3aa: CASTPGSSYEQYF
CDR3nt: TGTGCCAGCACCCCCGGGAGCTCCTACGAGCAGTACTTC
v_gene: TRBV28
j_gene: TRBJ2-7
d_gene: .
abundance: .

CDR3aa: CASSSTFRDGNQPQHF
CDR3nt: TGTGCCAGCAGTTCTACCTTCCGGGACGGGAATCAGCCCCAGCATTTT
v_gene: TRBV28
j_gene: TRBJ1-5
d_gene: .
abundance: .

CDR3aa: CASSYGAGSTDTQYF
CDR3nt: TGTGCCAGCAGTTACGGGGCGGGAAGCACAGATACGCAGTATTTT
v_gene: TRBV6-5
j_gene: TRBJ2-3
d_gene: .
abundance: .

CDR3aa: CASSLYNYERQGSYNEQFF
CDR3nt: TGTGCCAGCAGCTTGTACAACTACGAGCGCCAAGGGTCCTACAATGAGCAGTTCTTC
v_gene: TRBV7-6
j_gene: TRBJ2-1
d_gene: .
abundance: .

CDR3aa: CASTAGGEGPFF
CDR3nt: TGTGCCAGCACGGCGGGGGGGGAGGGCCCGTTCTTC
v_gene: TRBV11-2
j_gene: TRBJ2-1
d_gene: TRBD2
abundance: .

CDR3aa: CASSDHGRGKNTEAFF
CDR3nt: TGTGCCAGCAGTGACCACGGGCGAGGGAAGAACACTGAAGCTTTCTTT
v_gene: TRBV13
j_gene: TRBJ1-1
d_gene: .
abundance: .

CDR3aa: CASSSRDAGSYNEQFF
CDR3nt: TGTGCCAGCAGCTCGCGAGACGCCGGTTCCTACAATGAGCAGTTCTTC
v_gene: TRBV11-3
j_gene: TRBJ2-1
d_gene: .
abundance: .

CDR3aa: CASSRVPSSYNEQFF
CDR3nt: TGTGCCAGCAGTCGAGTCCCCAGCTCCTACAATGAGCAGTTCTTC
v_gene: TRBV27
j_gene: TRBJ2-1
d_gene: .
abundance: .

CDR3aa: CASSLLGDTQYF
CDR3nt: TGTGCCAGCAGCTTACTGGGGGATACGCAGTATTTT
v_gene: TRBV7-9
j_gene: TRBJ2-3
d_gene: .
abundance: .

CDR3aa: CASSAHRGRAKDEQYF
CDR3nt: TGTGCCAGCAGCGCCCACAGGGGGAGGGCTAAGGACGAGCAGTACTTC
v_gene: TRBV7-3
j_gene: TRBJ2-7
d_gene: .
abundance: .

CDR3aa: CASSIGGSEYNPYNEQFF
CDR3nt: TGTGCCAGTAGTATAGGAGGCTCGGAGTATAATCCCTACAATGAGCAGTTCTTC
v_gene: TRBV19
j_gene: TRBJ2-1
d_gene: .
abundance: .

CDR3aa: CASSRRRSGRARNTGELFF
CDR3nt: TGTGCCAGCAGTCGACGCCGTAGCGGGAGGGCTCGAAACACCGGGGAGCTGTTTTTT
v_gene: TRBV28
j_gene: TRBJ2-2
d_gene: TRBD2
abundance: .

CDR3aa: CASSLAGANQPQHF
CDR3nt: TGTGCCAGCAGCTTGGCGGGAGCCAATCAGCCCCAGCATTTT
v_gene: TRBV5-4
j_gene: TRBJ1-5
d_gene: .
abundance: .

CDR3aa: CASSLAGEATYEQYF
CDR3nt: TGTGCCAGCAGCCTGGCGGGCGAGGCCACCTACGAGCAGTACTTC
v_gene: TRBV5-4
j_gene: TRBJ2-7
d_gene: .
abundance: .

CDR3aa: CASSLDQGRDTEAFF
CDR3nt: TGTGCCAGCAGCTTAGACCAGGGGCGGGACACTGAAGCTTTCTTT
v_gene: TRBV7-9
j_gene: TRBJ1-1
d_gene: .
abundance: .

CDR3aa: CASSVVIGRTNTGELFF
CDR3nt: TGTGCCAGCAGCGTGGTGATCGGGAGGACGAACACCGGGGAGCTGTTTTTT
v_gene: TRBV7-9
j_gene: TRBJ2-2
d_gene: TRBD2
abundance: .

CDR3aa: CASSQDVGQYNEQFF
CDR3nt: TGCGCCAGCAGCCAAGACGTGGGACAGTACAATGAGCAGTTCTTC
v_gene: TRBV4-1
j_gene: TRBJ2-1
d_gene: TRBD1
abundance: .

CDR3aa: CASSIGSGVDEQYF
CDR3nt: TGTGCCAGTAGTATCGGAAGCGGAGTGGACGAGCAGTACTTC
v_gene: TRBV19
j_gene: TRBJ2-7
d_gene: .
abundance: .

CDR3aa: CASQASSAREQFF
CDR3nt: TGTGCCAGCCAGGCTAGCTCAGCGCGTGAGCAGTTCTTC
v_gene: TRBV28
j_gene: TRBJ2-1
d_gene: .
abundance: .

CDR3aa: CASSLSVRGSDTQYF
CDR3nt: TGCGCCAGCAGCCTATCGGTTCGGGGATCAGATACGCAGTATTTT
v_gene: TRBV4-1
j_gene: TRBJ2-3
d_gene: .
abundance: once

CDR3aa: CASSGLQRTWEAFF
CDR3nt: TGTGCCAGCAGTGGCTTACAACGGACCTGGGAAGCTTTCTTT
v_gene: TRBV27
j_gene: TRBJ1-1
d_gene: .
abundance: .

CDR3aa: CASSKSRDGSYEQYF
CDR3nt: TGTGCCAGCAGCAAGAGCCGGGACGGTTCCTACGAGCAGTACTTC
v_gene: TRBV21-1
j_gene: TRBJ2-7
d_gene: .
abundance: once

CDR3aa: CASSATDRIDNSGANVLTF
CDR3nt: TGTGCCAGCAGCGCAACAGACAGGATTGACAACTCTGGGGCCAACGTCCTGACTTTC
v_gene: TRBV9
j_gene: TRBJ2-6
d_gene: .
abundance: once

CDR3aa: CASLQGYDEQFF
CDR3nt: TGTGCCAGCTTACAGGGCTACGATGAGCAGTTCTTC
v_gene: TRBV28
j_gene: TRBJ2-1
d_gene: .
abundance: .

CDR3aa: CASSQGVNEQFF
CDR3nt: TGTGCCAGCAGCCAAGGGGTTAATGAGCAGTTCTTC
v_gene: TRBV4-2
j_gene: TRBJ2-1
d_gene: .
abundance: .

CDR3aa: CAISKKGSGELFF
CDR3nt: TGTGCCATCAGCAAGAAGGGATCCGGGGAGCTGTTTTTT
v_gene: TRBV10-3
j_gene: TRBJ2-2
d_gene: .
abundance: .

CDR3aa: CASSLGLTNEQFF
CDR3nt: TGTGCCAGCAGCTTAGGCCTAACCAATGAGCAGTTCTTC
v_gene: TRBV11-2
j_gene: TRBJ2-1
d_gene: .
abundance: .

CDR3aa: CASSSLEGGRAYEQYF
CDR3nt: TGTGCCAGCAGTTCCCTTGAGGGGGGTAGGGCCTACGAGCAGTACTTC
v_gene: TRBV28
j_gene: TRBJ2-7
d_gene: .
abundance: .

CDR3aa: CATNQGPEQFF
CDR3nt: TGTGCCACCAACCAGGGGCCCGAGCAGTTCTTC
v_gene: TRBV28
j_gene: TRBJ2-1
d_gene: .
abundance: .

CDR3aa: CASSTDRGLADEQFF
CDR3nt: TGTGCCAGCAGTACCGACAGGGGTCTAGCGGATGAGCAGTTCTTC
v_gene: TRBV28
j_gene: TRBJ2-1
d_gene: .
abundance: .

CDR3aa: CASSDRADTGELFF
CDR3nt: TGTGCCAGCAGTGACAGGGCTGACACCGGGGAGCTGTTTTTT
v_gene: TRBV6-4
j_gene: TRBJ2-2
d_gene: .
abundance: .

CDR3aa: CASSNTSYLYEQFF
CDR3nt: TGTGCCAGCTCTAACACTAGTTACCTGTATGAGCAGTTCTTC
v_gene: TRBV2
j_gene: TRBJ2-1
d_gene: .
abundance: .

CDR3aa: CASSLSRNTEAFF
CDR3nt: TGCGCCAGCAGCCTCTCCCGGAACACTGAAGCTTTCTTT
v_gene: TRBV4-1
j_gene: TRBJ1-1
d_gene: .
abundance: .

CDR3aa: CASGRGDEQYF
CDR3nt: TGTGCTAGTGGCCGGGGGGACGAGCAGTACTTC
v_gene: TRBV12-5
j_gene: TRBJ2-7
d_gene: TRBD2
abundance: .

CDR3aa: CASALAGVPTGEQFF
CDR3nt: TGTGCCAGCGCCTTAGCGGGAGTCCCCACTGGTGAGCAGTTCTTC
v_gene: TRBV7-2
j_gene: TRBJ2-1
d_gene: TRBD2
abundance: .

CDR3aa: CASSSLAGGPFEQFF
CDR3nt: TGTGCCAGCAGTTCGCTAGCGGGAGGGCCTTTTGAGCAGTTCTTC
v_gene: TRBV7-9
j_gene: TRBJ2-1
d_gene: TRBD2
abundance: .

CDR3aa: CASSQTAGTSNTGELFF
CDR3nt: TGTGCCAGCAGCCAAACAGCCGGGACTTCGAACACCGGGGAGCTGTTTTTT
v_gene: TRBV5-4
j_gene: TRBJ2-2
d_gene: .
abundance: .

CDR3aa: CASSLNGADTSANTGELFF
CDR3nt: TGTGCCAGCAGCTTAAACGGGGCAGACACTTCCGCGAACACCGGGGAGCTGTTTTTT
v_gene: TRBV7-9
j_gene: TRBJ2-2
d_gene: .
abundance: many